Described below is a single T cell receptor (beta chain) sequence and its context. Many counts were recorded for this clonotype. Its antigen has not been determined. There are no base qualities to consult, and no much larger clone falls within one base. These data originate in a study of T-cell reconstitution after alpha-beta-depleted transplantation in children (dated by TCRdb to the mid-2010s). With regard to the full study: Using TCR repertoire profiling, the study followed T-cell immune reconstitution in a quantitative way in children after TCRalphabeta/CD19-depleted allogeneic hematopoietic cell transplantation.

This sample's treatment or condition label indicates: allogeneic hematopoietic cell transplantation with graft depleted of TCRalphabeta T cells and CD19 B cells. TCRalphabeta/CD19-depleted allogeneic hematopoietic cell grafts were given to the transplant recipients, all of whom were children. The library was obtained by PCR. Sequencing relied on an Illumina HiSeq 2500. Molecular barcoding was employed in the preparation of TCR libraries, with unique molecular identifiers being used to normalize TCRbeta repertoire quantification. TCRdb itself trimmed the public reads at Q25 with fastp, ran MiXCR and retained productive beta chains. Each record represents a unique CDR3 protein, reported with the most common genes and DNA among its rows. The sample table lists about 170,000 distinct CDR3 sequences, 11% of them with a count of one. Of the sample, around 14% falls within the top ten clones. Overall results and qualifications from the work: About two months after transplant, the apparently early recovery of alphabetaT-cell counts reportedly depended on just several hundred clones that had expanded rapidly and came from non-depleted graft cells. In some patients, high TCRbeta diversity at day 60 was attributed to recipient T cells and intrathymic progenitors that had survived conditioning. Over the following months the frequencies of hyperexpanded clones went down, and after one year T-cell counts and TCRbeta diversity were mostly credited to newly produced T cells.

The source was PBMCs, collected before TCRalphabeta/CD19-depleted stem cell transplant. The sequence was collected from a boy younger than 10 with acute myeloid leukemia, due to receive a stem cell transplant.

The nucleotide sequence is given as TGTGCCAGCAGCTCGGACAGGATAGCCACAGATACGCAGTATTTT. This is translated as CASSSDRIATDTQYF. The sequence joins TRBV7-9 to TRBJ2-3; TRBD1 agrees with 7 junctional bases. The cysteine opens and the phenylalanine closes a CDR3 of 15 amino acids. Only the CDR3 region is kept as DNA, spanning 45 bases read in frame from base 1. Clipping removes 4 bases from V and 2 bases from J, with 6 as the unmatched junction base count. CDR1 and CDR2, looked up from the germline V gene (reference sequence), are SEHNR and FQNEAQ.